This paragraph reports one T cell receptor beta chain. Its antigen remains unidentified. The assay was immunoSEQ multiplex PCR, and TCRdb's table has in-frame clones only and misses some. The table records 100,000 to 150,000 clones, more than 75% of them present only once. These data are taken from a study of radiation and T cells in renal cell carcinoma. Study outcomes and limitations: Baseline intratumoral clonotype presence is unknown without pretreatment biopsies.

The length of the CDR3 is 15 residues. V was cut by 4 bases and J by 7 bases, with 17 bases left in between. In germline, CDR1 is SGDLS, CDR2 YYNGEE. The time point here: blood 2 weeks post-SBRT. Treatment denoted: 15 Gy SBRT to primary tumor, nephrectomy 4 weeks later. Radiation-treated patients gave blood at baseline, week 2 and week 4. The J gene is TRBJ1-4, the V gene TRBV9, with a tentative D call TRBD1 (6 bases). This material consisted of blood, taken from a patient whose treatment included radiotherapy and nephrectomy. This sequence was found in a woman in her 70s with renal cell carcinoma. As DNA, the CDR3 is TGTGCCAGCAGCACCAGGGGAGAATGGAGTGAAAAACTGTTTTTT. Translated: CASSTRGEWSEKLFF.